This paragraph reports one T cell receptor (beta chain). The antigen remains unidentified. The sample carries other DNA sequences with the same CDR3. Trimming stripped 4 bases from V and 4 bases from J, with 7 bases between. The CDR3 spans 11 residues. Germline loops: CDR1 SQVTM, CDR2 ANQGSEA. This sample is drawn from a study of cytomegalovirus exposure and HLA in healthy donors. Whole-study findings and limits: Rare TCR sequences dominated, though some public TCRs recurred in many donors.

PCR was performed using 60 Vbeta and 13 Jbeta primers. Clones were read by immunoSEQ multiplex PCR, and TCRdb kept only the in-frame ones, dropping some. This sample has 130,000 or so clones; 75% to 90% occur once, and the top ten carry 1.5%. Sample: PBMCs. This sequence originates from a man aged 35 to 55 in good health and CMV-seronegative. The chain links TRBV29-1 to TRBJ2-5; the D gene is possibly TRBD1 (6 bases). CDR3 in DNA: TGCAGCGTTGCCAGGGGAGAGACCCAGTACTTC. Encoded protein: CSVARGETQYF.